Listed here is a single TCR beta chain. There is no known antigen for this receptor. This may be a read error, as it is one base from a much larger clone. This entry belongs to a study of T cell repertoires in cytomegalovirus infection (dated 2019 in TCRdb). Study-wide context: The HLA type of each donor mattered for the analysis, because public TCR beta signatures pointed to carriage of CMV infection along with the matching HLA type. General study outcomes and caveats: The ex vivo response was dominated by HLA-C-restricted CMV-specific TCR beta clonotypes, which also provided the single most frequent clonotype in two of eight donors. In both this cohort and an independent cohort of 352 donors, the cumulative frequency of public TCR beta family members distinguished carriers of CMV infection plus the relevant HLA type.

Spanning cysteine to phenylalanine, the CDR3 consists of 16 amino acids. Of all the DNA, just the CDR3 is kept, 48 bases in frame from base 1. The germline V gene yields SGHVS for CDR1 and FNYEAQ for CDR2. TCRdb names Illumina HiSeq 1500 as the instrument used. The public reads were reanalyzed by TCRdb: fastp trimming at Q25, MiXCR alignment, in-frame beta chains only. Each entry is one CDR3 protein sequence, shown with its most common DNA and genes. For this sample there are approximately 190,000 distinct CDR3 sequences; less than 9.5% appear just once. The ten largest account for roughly 5% of the sample.

The sequence was obtained from a human donor in good health (CMV status not recorded). Some clones in this sample may be carry-over from other donors' samples. Recombination connected TRBV7-6 to TRBJ1-2, and possibly TRBD1, on 5 matching bases. Sequencing was done on a sample of PBMCs. The CDR3 protein: CAGSPGRGVESYGYTF. The DNA is TGTGCCGGCAGCCCAGGCCGAGGGGTTGAGAGCTATGGCTACACCTTC.